The 12 T cell receptor beta chains presented below share a single source sample, sequenced in a study of cytomegalovirus exposure and HLA in healthy donors. Primers for the PCR totalled 60 Vbeta and 13 Jbeta. TCRdb keeps only in-frame clones here, not all; method: immunoSEQ multiplex PCR. The sample holds about 120,000 clones; roughly 80% are singletons and the top ten take about 1.8%. Sequencing used PBMCs. The source is a man younger than 35 in good health and CMV-seronegative.

The genes are TRBV13 and TRBJ2-3; TRBD2 is a possible D gene (6 bases). The CDR3 length is 16 residues. Germline V CDR1 and CDR2: PRHDT, FYEKMQ (reference sequence). V gave up 5 bases and J gave up 0 bases, with 15 bases separating them. The CDR3 DNA is TGTGCCAGCAGCCGACATATGGGGGGAAGCACAGATACGCAGTATTTT. It encodes CASSRHMGGSTDTQYF.

V gene TRBV6-5 combines with J gene TRBJ2-7, with D uncertain. This CDR3 region has 14 residues. The germline V and J ends were trimmed by 4 bases and 0 bases, with 10 bases remaining between them. Germline CDR1 reads MNHEY; CDR2 reads SVGAGI. CDR3 DNA sequence: TGTGCCAGCAGTTCCACGCCGAGCTCCTACGAGCAGTACTTC. Translating it yields CASSSTPSSYEQYF.

The V call is TRBV6-5, the J call TRBJ2-1; 9 bases match TRBD2. J gave up 9 bases and V 1 base, and 7 bases lay outside the gene matches. This CDR3 spans 15 amino acids. Per germline, CDR1 MNHEY and CDR2 SVGAGI. The CDR3 DNA follows: TGTGCCAGCAGTTACTTAGCGGGGGCGGAGGGTGAGCAGTTCTTC. This encodes CASSYLAGAEGEQFF.

In this sample, this clone turned up once. This sequence joins TRBV7-3 and TRBJ2-4; 10 bases match TRBD2. J was trimmed by 0 bases and V by 2 bases; bases with no gene match: 10. Germline CDR1 SGHTA, CDR2 FQGTGA. The CDR3 extends over 19 amino acids. The CDR3 protein is CASSLGRTSGLLAKNIQYF. Here the CDR3 DNA reads TGTGCCAGCAGCTTAGGGCGGACTAGCGGACTCCTAGCCAAAAACATTCAGTACTTC.

The rearrangement uses TRBV7-9 and TRBJ2-2; 9 nucleotides align to TRBD2. Trimming removed 6 bases from V and 4 bases from J; junction bases left unmatched: 3. The CDR3 is 14 residues long. Germline V lookup: CDR1 SEHNR, CDR2 FQNEAQ (reference sequence). CDR3 nucleotide sequence: TGTGCCAGCAGAAAAGCGGGGGGCACCGGGGAGCTGTTTTTT. Translated, it gives CASRKAGGTGELFF.

This clone was seen only once. The chain has TRBV19 and TRBJ1-1; a weak D match, TRBD1 (6 bases). Trimming cost V 5 bases and J 0 bases, with 10 bases left between them. This CDR3 comprises 14 residues. CDR1 is LNHDA and CDR2 is SQIVND in the germline V gene (reference sequence). The CDR3 nucleotides are TGTGCCAGTAGTTATGGACAGCTGAACACTGAAGCTTTCTTT. It yields the protein CASSYGQLNTEAFF.

This clone was observed a single time. The V gene is TRBV5-1, the J gene TRBJ2-4, with TRBD2 identical over 7 bases. V lost 0 bases, J lost 1 base, and 4 bases stayed unmatched. The CDR3 has 16 residues. CDR1 SGHRS and CDR2 YFSETQ come from the germline V gene. Written as DNA, the CDR3 is TGCGCCAGCAGCTTGGGGAGCGGGGTGGCCAAAAACATTCAGTACTTC. Its translation is CASSLGSGVAKNIQYF.

J is TRBJ1-5 and V is TRBV2; a possible D gene is TRBD1 (6 bases). The CDR3 length is 14 residues. The germline V gene has CDR1 SNHLY and CDR2 FYNNEI. The V end lost 4 bases, the J end lost 9 bases, and 16 bases lay between the germline ends. The CDR3: CASSVNRAAGPQHF. CDR3 DNA: TGTGCCAGCAGTGTGAACAGGGCCGCCGGGCCCCAGCATTTT.

This clone came up a few times. The V call is TRBV9, the J call TRBJ2-3, with 10 bases aligning to TRBD2. The CDR3 is 18 amino acids. The germline V gene has CDR1 SGDLS and CDR2 YYNGEE. Unmatched junction bases numbered 17, after V lost 4 bases and J lost 6 bases. Here the CDR3 reads CASSPRPGTSDAPDTQYF. The DNA for the CDR3 is TGTGCCAGCAGCCCTCGTCCCGGGACTAGCGACGCCCCGGATACGCAGTATTTT.

This sequence joins TRBV29-1 and TRBJ2-1; TRBD2 agrees at 7 bases. Germline V gene sequence: CDR1 SQVTM, CDR2 ANQGSEA. V lost 6 bases to trimming and J lost 3 bases; unmatched junction nucleotides: 14. The CDR3 is 16 residues long. The CDR3 DNA reads as TGCAGCGTCCAAACTAGCGCGGACCTTATCTACAATGAGCAGTTCTTC. This sequence encodes CSVQTSADLIYNEQFF.

The rearrangement links TRBV5-1 to TRBJ1-1; weak D call: TRBD1 (6 bases). The germline V and J ends were trimmed by 0 bases and 8 bases, with 11 bases remaining between them. CDR1 SGHRS and CDR2 YFSETQ come from the germline V gene. This CDR3 spans 13 amino acids. Written as DNA, the CDR3 is TGCGCCAGCAGCTTGGCGACCGACAGGGAAGCTTTCTTT. The encoded protein is CASSLATDREAFF.

The genes are TRBV6-5 and TRBJ1-4, with no clear D. The germline CDR1 and CDR2 sequences are MNHEY and SVGAGI. There are 15 residues in the CDR3. Between the trimmed V and J ends, which lost 8 bases and 6 bases, there was a span of 19 bases. The CDR3, as DNA: TGTGCCAGCCCGACGGCCAGAGGTCACGATGAAAAACTGTTTTTT. Its translation: CASPTARGHDEKLFF.